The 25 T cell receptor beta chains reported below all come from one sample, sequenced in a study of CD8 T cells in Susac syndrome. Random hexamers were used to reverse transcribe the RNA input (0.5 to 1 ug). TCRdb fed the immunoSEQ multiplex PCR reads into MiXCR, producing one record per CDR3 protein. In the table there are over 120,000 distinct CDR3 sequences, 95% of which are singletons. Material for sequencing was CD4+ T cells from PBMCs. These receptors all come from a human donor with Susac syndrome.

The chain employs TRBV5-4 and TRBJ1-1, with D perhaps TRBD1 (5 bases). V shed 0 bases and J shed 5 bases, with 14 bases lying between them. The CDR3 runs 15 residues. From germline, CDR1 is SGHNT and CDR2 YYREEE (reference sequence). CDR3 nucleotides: TGTGCCAGCAGCTTGGTCAAGGGGACTGGGACTGAAGCTTTCTTT. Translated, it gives CASSLVKGTGTEAFF.

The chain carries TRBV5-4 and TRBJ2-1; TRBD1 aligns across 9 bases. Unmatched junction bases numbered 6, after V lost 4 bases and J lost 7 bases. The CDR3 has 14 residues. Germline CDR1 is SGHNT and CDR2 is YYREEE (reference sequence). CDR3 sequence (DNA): TGTGCCAGCAGCACACAGGGGGCTAGGAATGAGCAGTTCTTC. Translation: CASSTQGARNEQFF. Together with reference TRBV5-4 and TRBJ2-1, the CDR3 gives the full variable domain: ETGVTQSPTHLIKTRGQQVTLRCSSQSGHNTVSWYQQALGQGPQFIFQYYREEENGRGNFPPRFSGLQFPNYSSELNVNALELDDSALYLCASSTQGARNEQFFGPGTRLTVL.

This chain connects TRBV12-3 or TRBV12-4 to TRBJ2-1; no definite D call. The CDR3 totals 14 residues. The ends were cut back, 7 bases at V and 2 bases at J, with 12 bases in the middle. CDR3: CASTGRQTYNEQFF. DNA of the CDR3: TGTGCCAGCACAGGTAGGCAGACCTACAATGAGCAGTTCTTC.

The CDR3 region has the DNA TGTGCCAGCAGCTGGGACAGTGGAAACACCATATATTTT. This gives the protein CASSWDSGNTIYF. V is TRBV11-2 and J is TRBJ1-3, with 7 bases fitting TRBD1. The CDR3 is 13 amino acids. The ends lost 4 bases at V and 3 bases at J; junction bases unmatched: 0. Germline V CDR1 and CDR2: SGHAT, FQNNGV.

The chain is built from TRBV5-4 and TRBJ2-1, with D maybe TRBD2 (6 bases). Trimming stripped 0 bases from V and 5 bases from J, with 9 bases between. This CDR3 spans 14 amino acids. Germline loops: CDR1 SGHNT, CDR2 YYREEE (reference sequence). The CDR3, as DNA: TGTGCCAGCAGCTTGGCCGGGAGCCACAATGAGCAGTTCTTC. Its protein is CASSLAGSHNEQFF.

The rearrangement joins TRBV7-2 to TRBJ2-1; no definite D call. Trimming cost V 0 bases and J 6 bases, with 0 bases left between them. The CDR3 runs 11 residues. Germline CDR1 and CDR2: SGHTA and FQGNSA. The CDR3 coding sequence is TGTGCCAGCAGCTTAGCCAATGAGCAGTTCTTC. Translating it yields CASSLANEQFF.

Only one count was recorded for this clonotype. Written as DNA, the CDR3 is TGCAGTGCTAGAGATGAGACAGCGAACACTGAAGCTTTCTTT. Translated: CSARDETANTEAFF. This chain links TRBV20-1 with TRBJ1-1; TRBD1 is a possible D gene (5 bases). V was pared by 0 bases and J by 1 base, with 9 bases between. The CDR3 spans 14 residues. Germline lookup yields CDR1 DFQATT and CDR2 SNEGSKA (reference sequence).

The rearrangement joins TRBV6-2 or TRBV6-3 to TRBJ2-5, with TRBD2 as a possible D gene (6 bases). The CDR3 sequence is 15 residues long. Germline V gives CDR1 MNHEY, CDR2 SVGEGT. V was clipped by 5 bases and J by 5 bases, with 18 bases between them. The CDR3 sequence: CASSMGAGTSETQYF. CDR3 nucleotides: TGTGCCAGCAGTATGGGCGCCGGGACTTCGGAGACCCAGTACTTC.

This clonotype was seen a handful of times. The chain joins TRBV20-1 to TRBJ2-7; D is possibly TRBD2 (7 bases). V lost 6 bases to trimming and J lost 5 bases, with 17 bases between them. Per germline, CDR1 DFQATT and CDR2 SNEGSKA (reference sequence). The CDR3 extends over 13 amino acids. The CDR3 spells CSARGAGLHEQYF. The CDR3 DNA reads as TGCAGTGCCCGGGGGGCGGGCCTCCACGAGCAGTACTTC.

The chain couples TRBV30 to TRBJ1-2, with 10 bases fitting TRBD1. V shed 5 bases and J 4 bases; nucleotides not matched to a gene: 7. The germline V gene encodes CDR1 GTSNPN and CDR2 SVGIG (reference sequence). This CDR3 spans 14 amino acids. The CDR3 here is CAWDRDRGFYGYTF. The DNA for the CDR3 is TGTGCCTGGGACAGGGACAGGGGCTTCTATGGCTACACCTTC.

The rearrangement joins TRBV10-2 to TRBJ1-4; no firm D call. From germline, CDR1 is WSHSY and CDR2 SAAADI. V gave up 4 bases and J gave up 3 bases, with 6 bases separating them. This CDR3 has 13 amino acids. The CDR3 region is CASSGRANEKLFF. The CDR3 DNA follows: TGCGCCAGCAGTGGTAGGGCTAATGAAAAACTGTTTTTT.

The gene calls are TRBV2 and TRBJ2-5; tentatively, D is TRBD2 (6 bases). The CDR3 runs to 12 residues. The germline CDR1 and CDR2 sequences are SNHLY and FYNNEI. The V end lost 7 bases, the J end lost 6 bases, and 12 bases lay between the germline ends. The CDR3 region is CASNPGEKTQYF. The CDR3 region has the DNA TGTGCCAGCAACCCGGGGGAGAAGACCCAGTACTTC.

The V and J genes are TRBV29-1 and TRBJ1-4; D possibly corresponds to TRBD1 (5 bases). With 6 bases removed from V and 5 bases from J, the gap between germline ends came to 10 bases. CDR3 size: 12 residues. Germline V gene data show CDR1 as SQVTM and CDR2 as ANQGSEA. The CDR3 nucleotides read TGCAGCGTCGGGGACCCCAATGAAAAACTGTTTTTT. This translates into CSVGDPNEKLFF.

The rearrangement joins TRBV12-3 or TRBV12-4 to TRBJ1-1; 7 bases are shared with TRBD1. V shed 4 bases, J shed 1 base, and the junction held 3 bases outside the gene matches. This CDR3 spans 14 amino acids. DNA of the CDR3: TGTGCCAGCAGTTCGGGACAGCGGAACACTGAAGCTTTCTTT. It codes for CASSSGQRNTEAFF.

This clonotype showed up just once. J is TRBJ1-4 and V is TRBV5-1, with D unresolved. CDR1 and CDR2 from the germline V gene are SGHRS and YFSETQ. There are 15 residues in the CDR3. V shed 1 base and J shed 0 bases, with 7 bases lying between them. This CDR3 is CASSLTVATNEKLFF. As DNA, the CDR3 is TGCGCCAGCAGCTTGACGGTTGCAACTAATGAAAAACTGTTTTTT.

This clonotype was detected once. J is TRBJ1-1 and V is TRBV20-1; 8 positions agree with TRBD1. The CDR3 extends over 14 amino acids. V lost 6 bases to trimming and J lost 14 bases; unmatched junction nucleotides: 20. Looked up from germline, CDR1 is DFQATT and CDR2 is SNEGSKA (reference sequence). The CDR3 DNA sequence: TGCAGTGCGGAAACTCGACAGGGGCCCTCAGTTTTATTCTTT. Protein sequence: CSAETRQGPSVLFF.

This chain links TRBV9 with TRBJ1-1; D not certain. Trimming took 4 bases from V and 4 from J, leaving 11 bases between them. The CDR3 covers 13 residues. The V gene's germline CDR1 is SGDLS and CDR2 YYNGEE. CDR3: CASSPTTGTEAFF. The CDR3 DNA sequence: TGTGCCAGCAGCCCCACTACGGGCACTGAAGCTTTCTTT.

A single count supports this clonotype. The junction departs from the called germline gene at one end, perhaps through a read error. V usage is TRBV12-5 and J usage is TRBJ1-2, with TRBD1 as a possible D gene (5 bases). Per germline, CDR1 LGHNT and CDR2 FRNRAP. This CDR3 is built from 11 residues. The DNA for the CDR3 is TGTGCTAGTGGTTTGCCAGGACACCCAAGCTTC. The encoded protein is CASGLPGHPSF. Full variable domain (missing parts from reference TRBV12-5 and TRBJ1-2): DARVTQTPRHKVTEMGQEVTMRCQPILGHNTVFWYRQTMMQGLELLAYFRNRAPLDDSGMPKDRFSAEMPDATLATLKIQPSEPRDSAVYFCASGLPGHPSFGSGTRLTVV.

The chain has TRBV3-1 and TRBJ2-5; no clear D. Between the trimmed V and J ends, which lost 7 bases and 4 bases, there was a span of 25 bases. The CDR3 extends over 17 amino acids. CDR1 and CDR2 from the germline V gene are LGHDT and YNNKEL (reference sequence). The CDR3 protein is CASNRKWGGGAGETQYF. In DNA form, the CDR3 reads TGTGCCAGCAACAGAAAATGGGGTGGCGGAGCCGGAGAGACCCAGTACTTC.

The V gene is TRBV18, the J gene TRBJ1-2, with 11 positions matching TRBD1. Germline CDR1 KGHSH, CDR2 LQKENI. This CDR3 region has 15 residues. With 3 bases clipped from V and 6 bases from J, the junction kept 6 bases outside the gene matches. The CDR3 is CASSPTGQGAHGYTF. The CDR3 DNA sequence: TGTGCCAGCTCACCGACAGGACAGGGGGCGCATGGCTACACCTTC.

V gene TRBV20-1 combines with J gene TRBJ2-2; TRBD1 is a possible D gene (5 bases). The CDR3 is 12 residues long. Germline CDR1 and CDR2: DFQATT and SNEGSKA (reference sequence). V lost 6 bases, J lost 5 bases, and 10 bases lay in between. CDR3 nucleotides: TGCAGTGCGGGGAAGGGGACCGGGGAGCTGTTTTTT. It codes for CSAGKGTGELFF.

The CDR3 loop is CSARGGAHGYTF. The CDR3 DNA is TGCAGTGCTAGGGGGGGGGCTCATGGCTACACCTTC. J is TRBJ1-2 and V is TRBV20-1, with D possibly being TRBD1 (6 bases). Germline CDR1 reads DFQATT; CDR2 reads SNEGSKA (reference sequence). V was shortened by 3 bases and J by 6 bases, with 11 bases between the two germline ends. This CDR3 region has 12 residues.

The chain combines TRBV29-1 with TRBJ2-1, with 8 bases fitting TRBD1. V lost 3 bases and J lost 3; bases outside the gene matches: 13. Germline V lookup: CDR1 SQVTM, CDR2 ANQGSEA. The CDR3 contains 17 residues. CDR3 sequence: CSVDLVQGAENYNEQFF. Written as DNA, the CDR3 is TGCAGCGTTGACCTGGTTCAGGGGGCCGAAAACTACAATGAGCAGTTCTTC.

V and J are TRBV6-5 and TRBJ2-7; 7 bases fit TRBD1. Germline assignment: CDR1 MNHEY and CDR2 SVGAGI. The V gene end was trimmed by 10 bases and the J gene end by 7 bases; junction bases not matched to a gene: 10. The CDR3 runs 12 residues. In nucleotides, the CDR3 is TGTGCCACCCGGACAGGCCTCCTGGAGCAGTACTTC. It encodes CATRTGLLEQYF.

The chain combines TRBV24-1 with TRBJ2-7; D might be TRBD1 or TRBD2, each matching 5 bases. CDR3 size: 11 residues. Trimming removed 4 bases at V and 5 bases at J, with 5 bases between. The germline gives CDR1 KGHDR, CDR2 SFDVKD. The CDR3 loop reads CATSEGDEQYF. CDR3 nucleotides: TGTGCCACCAGTGAGGGGGACGAGCAGTACTTC.